This T cell receptor (beta chain) was sequenced in a study of control samples from healthy donors and cancer patients. This CDR3 is built from 13 residues. Germline V gives CDR1 SGHTA, CDR2 FQGNSA. V gave up 1 base and J gave up 10 bases, with 11 bases separating them. The repertoire was sequenced with immunoSEQ multiplex PCR; TCRdb's copy has only in-frame clones and lacks some. The data show some 79,000 clones, roughly 93% seen once. Material: PBMCs. This sequence joins TRBV7-2 and TRBJ2-1; D is unresolved. The TCR comes from a woman between 35 and 50 years old with lung cancer. The CDR3 DNA is TGTGCCAGCAGCTTAGGGACCCCCCGGGAGCAGTTCTTC. Residues: CASSLGTPREQFF.